This TCR beta chain was retrieved from a study of regulatory T cells in long-lasting Graves disease. Remarks on this clonotype: Its antigen is not known.

Library construction for TCR beta used iRepertoire HTBI primers and Arm-PCR of CDR3 regions. TCRdb independently ran MiXCR on the multiplex PCR reads; one entry per CDR3 protein. The profile covers 300,000 to 350,000 distinct CDR3 sequences, with less than 20% appearing a single time and less than 30% taken by the ten largest. General study points: Favored usage of TRBV28, TRBJ1-2 and TRBJ2-5 was recorded in persistent disease. Public clonotype sharing was higher in persistent than newly diagnosed patients.

Time point here: persistent/refractory GD, antithyroid drugs over 5 years with positive TRAb. From RNA extracted from PBMCs, the TCR library was made. Germline CDR1 SGHRS, CDR2 YFSETQ. This CDR3 comprises 15 residues. V lost 2 bases, J lost 4 bases, and 12 bases lay in between. This TCR came from a female donor with Graves disease. The material sequenced was peripheral blood mononuclear cells (PBMCs), taken when the disease was refractory, from a patient treated with antithyroid drugs. The rearrangement links TRBV5-1 to TRBJ2-2, with D perhaps matching TRBD1 (5 bases). This CDR3 reads CASSFGREGTGELFF. The CDR3 nucleotides are TGCGCCAGCAGCTTCGGCAGGGAAGGCACCGGGGAGCTGTTTTTT.